The next 6 T cell receptor beta chains were all read from a single sample in a study of response to subunit inactivated influenza vaccine. TCRdb independently ran MiXCR on the RT-PCR reads; one entry per CDR3 protein. Of 400,000 to 550,000 distinct CDR3 sequences listed, 25% were seen once; the top ten hold 1.9%. This specimen consisted of CD4+ T cells sorted from PBMCs, obtained around 5 days after vaccination. Every receptor here comes from a man aged 50 to 60 who received an inactivated influenza vaccine.

This clonotype came up once. V usage is TRBV20-1 and J usage is TRBJ2-3; no firm D call. V lost 3 bases and J 0 bases, leaving 7 bases between the germline ends. Germline CDR1 DFQATT, CDR2 SNEGSKA (reference sequence). The length of the CDR3 is 13 residues. The CDR3 DNA reads TGCAGTGCTAGGGGGAAAAGCACAGATACGCAGTATTTT. Protein sequence: CSARGKSTDTQYF.

The gene calls are TRBV3-1 and TRBJ1-1, with no clear D. Germline CDR1 LGHDT, CDR2 YNNKEL (reference sequence). The CDR3 consists of 15 residues. V gave up 0 bases and J gave up 4 bases, with 12 bases separating them. The CDR3 region is CASSQDATGSTEAFF. The CDR3 DNA follows: TGTGCCAGCAGCCAAGATGCTACTGGGTCCACTGAAGCTTTCTTT.

The chain employs TRBV5-1 and TRBJ1-2, with D maybe TRBD1 (6 bases). Deletions cut 3 bases from V and 8 bases from J, with 11 bases between. This CDR3 spans 12 amino acids. CDR1 and CDR2 (germline): SGHRS, YFSETQ. CDR3 sequence reads: CASSSQGIGYTF. CDR3 coding DNA: TGCGCCAGCAGCTCGCAGGGGATCGGCTACACCTTC.

This clonotype was counted a few times. This chain joins TRBV2 and TRBJ2-1; TRBD1 matches at 10 bases. The CDR3 sequence is 15 residues long. V gave up 9 bases and J gave up 2 bases; unmatched junction bases: 7. Germline V gene sequence: CDR1 SNHLY, CDR2 FYNNEI. The CDR3 loop is CASHGQGGAYNEQFF. CDR3 sequence (DNA): TGTGCCAGTCACGGACAGGGGGGAGCCTACAATGAGCAGTTCTTC.

This clonotype was counted only a few times. The rearrangement links TRBV7-9 to TRBJ2-7; TRBD1 aligns across 8 bases. CDR1 is SEHNR, CDR2 FQNEAQ, per germline (reference sequence). The length of the CDR3 is 15 residues. V dropped 5 bases and J dropped 3; count of bases not matched to a gene: 9. This CDR3 is CASSQRLGQGYEQYF. DNA of the CDR3: TGTGCCAGCAGCCAAAGACTCGGACAGGGCTACGAGCAGTACTTC.

CDR3 region: CASSPPGDGRVLAKNIQYF. The CDR3 DNA reads as TGTGCCAGCAGCCCTCCTGGAGATGGCAGAGTTCTAGCCAAAAACATTCAGTACTTC. The chain employs TRBV21-1 and TRBJ2-4; the table's TRBD2 call for D was not verified on the DNA. TRBV21-1 is a documented pseudogene. The CDR3 consists of 19 residues.